A single sample gave rise to the 9 T cell receptor beta chains below, sequenced in a study of T cells in Graves' hyperthyroidism and ophthalmopathy. Amplified TCR beta CDR3 regions came from RNA transcripts. HTBI primers were employed in a first-round RT-PCR of the TCR CDR3. TCRdb used MiXCR to reprocess the multiplex PCR reads, holding one entry per CDR3 protein. The sample consists of 350,000 or so distinct CDR3 sequences, around 18% of them appearing once. Sequencing input: blood. All receptors derive from a woman aged 40 to 50 with Graves' ophthalmopathy.

This clonotype was picked up many times. The rearrangement uses TRBV28 and TRBJ1-2, with 11 nucleotides matching TRBD1. V gave up 6 bases and J gave up 4 bases; unmatched junction bases: 13. Germline V lookup: CDR1 MDHEN, CDR2 SYDVKM. The CDR3 is made up of 17 amino acids. This CDR3 is CASSPSGTGGARYGYTF. CDR3 bases: TGTGCCAGCAGCCCATCCGGGACAGGGGGTGCTCGCTATGGCTACACCTTC.

CDR3 loop: CASSPGTGIYGYTF. For the CDR3, the DNA is TGTGCCAGCAGTCCGGGGACAGGAATCTATGGCTACACCTTC. This chain joins TRBV6-1 and TRBJ1-2; the match to TRBD1 covers 8 bases. CDR1 MNHNS and CDR2 SASEGT come from the germline V gene. The CDR3 runs 14 residues. V lost 5 bases and J lost 4; bases outside the gene matches: 6.

The V gene is TRBV4-2, the J gene TRBJ1-1, with D tentatively TRBD1 (5 bases). Germline CDR1 LGHNA, CDR2 YNFKEQ. The CDR3 covers 13 residues. The germline V and J ends were trimmed by 8 bases and 4 bases, with 14 bases remaining between them. Here the CDR3 reads CASSHGGGTEAFF. The CDR3 DNA is TGTGCCAGCTCCCACGGGGGTGGCACTGAAGCTTTCTTT.

This clonotype was recorded at least ten times. This chain uses TRBV29-1 with TRBJ1-2; 9 nucleotides agree with TRBD1. The V and J ends lost 6 bases and 8 bases, in that order; junction bases with no gene match: 13. Germline-derived CDR1 and CDR2 are SQVTM and ANQGSEA. This CDR3 region has 14 residues. The CDR3: CSVSPVGQGAGYTF. For the CDR3, the DNA is TGCAGCGTCTCCCCAGTGGGACAGGGTGCCGGCTACACCTTC.

Ten or more counts support this clonotype. The rearrangement links TRBV10-3 to TRBJ2-7, with a tentative D call TRBD2 (6 bases). The CDR3 spans 16 residues. V shed 4 bases and J shed 3 bases, with 19 bases lying between them. CDR1 ENHRY and CDR2 SYGVKD come from the germline V gene. In nucleotides, the CDR3 is TGTGCCATCAGTGCGGGAGTAGGGGTTACCCACTACGAGCAGTACTTC. Translating gives CAISAGVGVTHYEQYF.

There are many counts of this clonotype. The chain carries TRBV20-1 and TRBJ1-1; D might be TRBD1 (6 bases). V gave up 3 bases and J gave up 3 bases, with 14 bases separating them. The germline gives CDR1 DFQATT, CDR2 SNEGSKA (reference sequence). The CDR3 consists of 14 residues. CDR3 protein: CSARPTGLDTEAFF. The CDR3 DNA reads TGCAGTGCTAGGCCGACAGGTTTGGACACTGAAGCTTTCTTT.

In this sample, this clonotype turned up many times. The chain is built from TRBV28 and TRBJ2-7; 10 bases map to TRBD1. Trimming took 3 bases from V and 12 from J; bases not matched to a gene: 5. CDR1 and CDR2 (germline): MDHEN, SYDVKM. The CDR3 sequence is 12 residues long. CDR3 nucleotides: TGTGCCAGCAGTTTTGGACAGGGGGGGGCGTACTTC. This sequence encodes CASSFGQGGAYF.

The V and J genes are TRBV2 and TRBJ2-7; 7 bases fit TRBD2. The CDR3 is 14 amino acids. Germline CDR1 is SNHLY and CDR2 is FYNNEI. The V segment lost 8 bases and the J segment 2 bases; nucleotides outside the gene matches: 9. CDR3 coding DNA: TGTGCCAGCTGGACTAGTTCCAACCCCTACGAGCAGTACTTC. Translated, it gives CASWTSSNPYEQYF.

The rearrangement joins TRBV5-1 to TRBJ2-7, with 7 bases lining up with TRBD1. This CDR3 has 15 residues. V lost 0 bases and J lost 2; bases outside the gene matches: 5. CDR1 SGHRS and CDR2 YFSETQ come from the germline V gene. The CDR3 nucleotides read TGCGCCAGCAGCTTGGGTGGACAGGATACCTACGAGCAGTACTTC. It translates to CASSLGGQDTYEQYF.